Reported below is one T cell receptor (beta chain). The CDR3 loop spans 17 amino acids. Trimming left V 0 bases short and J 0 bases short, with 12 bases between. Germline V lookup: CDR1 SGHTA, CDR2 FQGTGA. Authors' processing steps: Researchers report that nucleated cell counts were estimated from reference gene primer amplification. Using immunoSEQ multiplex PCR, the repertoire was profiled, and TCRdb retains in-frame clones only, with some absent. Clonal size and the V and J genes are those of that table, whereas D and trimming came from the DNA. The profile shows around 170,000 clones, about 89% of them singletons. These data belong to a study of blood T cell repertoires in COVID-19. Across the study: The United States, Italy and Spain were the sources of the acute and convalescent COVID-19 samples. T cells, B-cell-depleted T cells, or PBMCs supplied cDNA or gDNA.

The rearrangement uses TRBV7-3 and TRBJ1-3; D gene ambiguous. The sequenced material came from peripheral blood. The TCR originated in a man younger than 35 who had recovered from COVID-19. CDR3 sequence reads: CASSLTSHASSGNTIYF. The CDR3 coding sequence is TGTGCCAGCAGCTTAACGTCTCACGCCAGCTCTGGAAACACCATATATTTT.